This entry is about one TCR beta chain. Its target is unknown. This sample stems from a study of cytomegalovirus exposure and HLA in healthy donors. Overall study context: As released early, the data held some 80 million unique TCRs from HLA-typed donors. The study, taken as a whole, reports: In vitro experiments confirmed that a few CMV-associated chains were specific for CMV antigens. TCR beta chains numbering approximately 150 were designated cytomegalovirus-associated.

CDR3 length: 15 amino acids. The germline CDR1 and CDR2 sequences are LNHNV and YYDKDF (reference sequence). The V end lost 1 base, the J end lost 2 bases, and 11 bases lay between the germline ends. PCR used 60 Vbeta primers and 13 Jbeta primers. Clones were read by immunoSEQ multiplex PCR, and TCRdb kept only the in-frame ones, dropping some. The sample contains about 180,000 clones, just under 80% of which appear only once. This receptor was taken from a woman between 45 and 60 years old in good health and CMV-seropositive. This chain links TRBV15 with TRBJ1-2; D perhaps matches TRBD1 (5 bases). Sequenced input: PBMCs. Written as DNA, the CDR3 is TGTGCCACCAGCAGAGTATCGACAGAGAACTATGGCTACACCTTC. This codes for CATSRVSTENYGYTF.